This T cell receptor (beta chain) emerged from a study of cytomegalovirus exposure and HLA in healthy donors. Study context: When 350 to 500 donors were genotyped, roughly four fifths of them were found to fall in the Caucasian-associated ancestry cluster. Study-wide points: Per a later analysis, 16,951 TCR beta sequences showed association with HLA alleles at 0.05 false discovery rate. For most TCR beta V segments, an earlier analysis put the productive rate at about 90% or about 30% of the time.

Of note for this clone: Antigen: not known.

The germline V gene encodes CDR1 MDHEN and CDR2 SYDVKM. The V and J ends lost 2 bases and 2 bases, in that order; junction bases with no gene match: 4. This CDR3 region has 15 residues. The PCR was carried out with 60 Vbeta primers and 13 Jbeta primers. Sequencing was performed with immunoSEQ multiplex PCR; in TCRdb, only in-frame clones are kept and a portion is missing. Seen here are some 200,000 clones, roughly 80% observed once, and the top ten hold less than 7%. The sequence was collected from a man in his forties or fifties in good health and CMV-seropositive. V is TRBV28 and J is TRBJ1-2; 8 positions agree with TRBD1. Source material: PBMCs. CDR3 nucleotides: TGTGCCAGCAGTTTACTTCGGGACAGGAACTATGGCTACACCTTC. This sequence encodes CASSLLRDRNYGYTF.